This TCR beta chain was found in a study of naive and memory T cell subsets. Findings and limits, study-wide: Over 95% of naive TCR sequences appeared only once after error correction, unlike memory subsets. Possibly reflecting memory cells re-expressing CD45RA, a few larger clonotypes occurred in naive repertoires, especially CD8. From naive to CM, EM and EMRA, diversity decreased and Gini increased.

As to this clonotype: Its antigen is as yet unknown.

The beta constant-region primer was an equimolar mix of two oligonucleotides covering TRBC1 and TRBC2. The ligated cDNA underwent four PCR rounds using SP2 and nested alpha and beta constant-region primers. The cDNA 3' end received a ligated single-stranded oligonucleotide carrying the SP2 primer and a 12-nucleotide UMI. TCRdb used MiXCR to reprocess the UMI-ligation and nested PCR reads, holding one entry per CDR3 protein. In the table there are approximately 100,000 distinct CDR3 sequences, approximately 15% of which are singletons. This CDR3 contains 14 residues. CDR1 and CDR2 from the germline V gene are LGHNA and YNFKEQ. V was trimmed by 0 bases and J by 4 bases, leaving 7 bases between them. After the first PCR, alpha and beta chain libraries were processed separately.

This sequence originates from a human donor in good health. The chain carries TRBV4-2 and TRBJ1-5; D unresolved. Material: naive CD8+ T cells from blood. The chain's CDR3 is CASSQEAGNQPQHF. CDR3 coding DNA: TGTGCCAGCAGCCAAGAAGCGGGTAATCAGCCCCAGCATTTT.